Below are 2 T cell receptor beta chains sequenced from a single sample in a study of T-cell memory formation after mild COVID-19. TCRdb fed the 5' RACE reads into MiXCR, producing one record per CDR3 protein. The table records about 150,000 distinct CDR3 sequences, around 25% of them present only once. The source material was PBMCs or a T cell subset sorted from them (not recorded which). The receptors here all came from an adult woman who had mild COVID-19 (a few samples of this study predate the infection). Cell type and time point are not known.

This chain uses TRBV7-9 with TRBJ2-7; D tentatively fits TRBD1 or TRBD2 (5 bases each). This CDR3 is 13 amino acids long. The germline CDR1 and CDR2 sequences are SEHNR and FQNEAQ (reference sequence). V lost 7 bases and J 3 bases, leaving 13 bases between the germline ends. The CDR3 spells CASTLGTNYEQYF. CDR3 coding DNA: TGTGCCAGCACCCTCGGGACCAACTACGAGCAGTACTTC.

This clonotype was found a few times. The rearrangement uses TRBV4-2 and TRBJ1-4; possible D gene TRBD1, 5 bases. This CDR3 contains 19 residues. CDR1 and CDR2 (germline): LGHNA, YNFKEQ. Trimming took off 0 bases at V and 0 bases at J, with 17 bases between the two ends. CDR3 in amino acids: CASSQDGGPGTATNEKLFF. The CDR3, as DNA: TGTGCCAGCAGCCAAGACGGAGGGCCGGGGACTGCAACTAATGAAAAACTGTTTTTT.